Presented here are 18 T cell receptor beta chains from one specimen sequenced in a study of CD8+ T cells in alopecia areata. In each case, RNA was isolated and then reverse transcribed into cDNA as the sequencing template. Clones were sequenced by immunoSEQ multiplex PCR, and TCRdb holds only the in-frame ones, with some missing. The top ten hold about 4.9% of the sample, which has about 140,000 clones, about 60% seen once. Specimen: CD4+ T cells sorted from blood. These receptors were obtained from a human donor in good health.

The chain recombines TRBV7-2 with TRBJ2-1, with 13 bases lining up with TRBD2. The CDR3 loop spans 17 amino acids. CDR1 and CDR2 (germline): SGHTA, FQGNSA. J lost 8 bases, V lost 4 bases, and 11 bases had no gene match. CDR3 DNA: TGTGCCAGCAGCTCGATACTACTAGCGGGAGGGGGGGATGAGCAGTTCTTC. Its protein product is CASSSILLAGGGDEQFF.

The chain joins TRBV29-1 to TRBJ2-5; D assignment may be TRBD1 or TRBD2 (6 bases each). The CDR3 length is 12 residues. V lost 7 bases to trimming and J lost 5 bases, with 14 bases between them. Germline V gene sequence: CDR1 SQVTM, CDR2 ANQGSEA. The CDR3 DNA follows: TGCAGCGCGCCGGGGGCCTCGGAGACCCAGTACTTC. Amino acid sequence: CSAPGASETQYF.

CDR3 protein: CASSPDRTDTQYF. The CDR3 DNA reads TGTGCCAGCAGCCCCGATCGCACAGATACGCAGTATTTT. The V and J genes are TRBV7-2 and TRBJ2-3; D gene ambiguous. The CDR3 contains 13 residues. Per the germline V gene, CDR1 is SGHTA and CDR2 is FQGNSA. Deletions cut 5 bases from V and 1 base from J, with 7 bases between.

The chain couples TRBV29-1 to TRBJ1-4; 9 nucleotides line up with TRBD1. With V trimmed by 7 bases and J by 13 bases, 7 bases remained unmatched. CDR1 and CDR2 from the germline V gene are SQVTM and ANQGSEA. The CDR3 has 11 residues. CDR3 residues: CSGIGTGTLFF. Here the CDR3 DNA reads TGCAGCGGGATTGGGACAGGGACACTGTTTTTT.

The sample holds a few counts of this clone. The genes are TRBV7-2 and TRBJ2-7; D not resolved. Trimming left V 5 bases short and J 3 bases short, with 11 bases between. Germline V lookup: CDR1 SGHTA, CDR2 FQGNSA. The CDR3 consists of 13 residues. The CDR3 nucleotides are TGTGCCAGCAGCCGACTGGGTTACTACGAGCAGTACTTC. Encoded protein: CASSRLGYYEQYF.

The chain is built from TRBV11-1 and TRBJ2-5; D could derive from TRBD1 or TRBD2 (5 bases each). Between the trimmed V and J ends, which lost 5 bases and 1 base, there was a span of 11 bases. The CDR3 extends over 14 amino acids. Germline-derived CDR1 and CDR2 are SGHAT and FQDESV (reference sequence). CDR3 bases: TGTGCCAGCAGCCGGTCGGGGCCCCAAGAGACCCAGTACTTC. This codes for CASSRSGPQETQYF.

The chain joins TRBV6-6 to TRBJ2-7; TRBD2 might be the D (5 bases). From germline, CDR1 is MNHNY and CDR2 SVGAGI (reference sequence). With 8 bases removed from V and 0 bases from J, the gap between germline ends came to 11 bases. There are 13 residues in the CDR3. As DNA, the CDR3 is TGTGCCAGCCACACCGGGAACTCCTACGAGCAGTACTTC. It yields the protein CASHTGNSYEQYF.

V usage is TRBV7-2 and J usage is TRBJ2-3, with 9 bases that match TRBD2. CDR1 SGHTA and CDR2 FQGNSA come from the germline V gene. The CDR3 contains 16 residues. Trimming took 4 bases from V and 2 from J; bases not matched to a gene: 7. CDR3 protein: CASSSLAGATTDTQYF. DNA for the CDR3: TGTGCCAGCAGCTCCTTAGCGGGAGCAACCACAGATACGCAGTATTTT.

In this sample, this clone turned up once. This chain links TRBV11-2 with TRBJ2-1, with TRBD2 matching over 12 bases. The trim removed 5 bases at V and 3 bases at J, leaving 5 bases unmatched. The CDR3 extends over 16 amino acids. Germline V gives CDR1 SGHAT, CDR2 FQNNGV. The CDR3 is CASSVRLAGVYNEQFF. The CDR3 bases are TGTGCCAGCAGCGTTAGACTAGCGGGGGTCTACAATGAGCAGTTCTTC.

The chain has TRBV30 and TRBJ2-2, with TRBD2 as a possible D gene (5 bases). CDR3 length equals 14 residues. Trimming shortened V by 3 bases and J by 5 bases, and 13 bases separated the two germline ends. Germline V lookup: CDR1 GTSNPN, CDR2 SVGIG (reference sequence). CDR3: CAWRPAETTGELFF. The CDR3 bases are TGTGCCTGGAGACCAGCGGAGACTACCGGGGAGCTGTTTTTT.

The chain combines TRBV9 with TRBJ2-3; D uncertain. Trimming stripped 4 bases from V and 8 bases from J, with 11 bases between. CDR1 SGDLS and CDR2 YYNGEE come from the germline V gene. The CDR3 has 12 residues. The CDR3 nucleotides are TGTGCCAGCAGCAGAGACGGGTTTACGCAGTATTTT. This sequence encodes CASSRDGFTQYF.

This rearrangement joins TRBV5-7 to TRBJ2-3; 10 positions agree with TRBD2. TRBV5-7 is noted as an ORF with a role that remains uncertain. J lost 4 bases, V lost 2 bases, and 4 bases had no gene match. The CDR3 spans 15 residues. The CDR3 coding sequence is TGTGCCAGCAGCTTCCTAGCGGGGGCGTCAGATACGCAGTATTTT. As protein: CASSFLAGASDTQYF.

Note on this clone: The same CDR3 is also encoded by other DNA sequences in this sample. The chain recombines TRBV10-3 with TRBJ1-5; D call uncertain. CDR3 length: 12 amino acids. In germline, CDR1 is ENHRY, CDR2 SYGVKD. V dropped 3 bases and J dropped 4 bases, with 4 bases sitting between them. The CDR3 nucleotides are TGTGCCATCAGTGAAGGGAATCAGCCCCAGCATTTT. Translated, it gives CAISEGNQPQHF.

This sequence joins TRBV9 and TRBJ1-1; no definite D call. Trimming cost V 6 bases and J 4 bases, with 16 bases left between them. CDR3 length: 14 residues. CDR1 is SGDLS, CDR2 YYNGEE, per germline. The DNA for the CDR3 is TGTGCCAGCACCCCAACCGAAAGGAGCACTGAAGCTTTCTTT. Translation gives CASTPTERSTEAFF.

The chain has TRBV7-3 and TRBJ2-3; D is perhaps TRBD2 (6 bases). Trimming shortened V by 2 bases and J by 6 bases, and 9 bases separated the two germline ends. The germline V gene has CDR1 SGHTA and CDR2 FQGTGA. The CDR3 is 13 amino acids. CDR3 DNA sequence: TGTGCCAGCAGCTTACCGGGAGTGGATACGCAGTATTTT. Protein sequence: CASSLPGVDTQYF.

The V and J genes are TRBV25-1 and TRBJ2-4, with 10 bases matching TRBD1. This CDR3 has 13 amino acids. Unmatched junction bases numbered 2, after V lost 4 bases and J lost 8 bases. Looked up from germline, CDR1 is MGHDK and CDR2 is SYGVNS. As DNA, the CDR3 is TGTGCCAGCAGTGGAGGGACAGGGGACATTCAGTACTTC. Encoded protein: CASSGGTGDIQYF.

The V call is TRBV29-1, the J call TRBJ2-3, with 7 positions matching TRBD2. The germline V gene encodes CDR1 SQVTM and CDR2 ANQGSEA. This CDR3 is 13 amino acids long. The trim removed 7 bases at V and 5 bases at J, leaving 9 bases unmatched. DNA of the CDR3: TGCAGCGCCCGTCCAGCGGGAAGAGATACGCAGTATTTT. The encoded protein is CSARPAGRDTQYF.

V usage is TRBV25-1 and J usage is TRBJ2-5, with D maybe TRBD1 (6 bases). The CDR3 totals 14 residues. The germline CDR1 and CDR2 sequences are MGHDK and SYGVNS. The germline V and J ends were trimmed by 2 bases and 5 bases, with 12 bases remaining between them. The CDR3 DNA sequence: TGTGCCAGCAGTGAACAGGGGATCGTGGAGACCCAGTACTTC. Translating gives CASSEQGIVETQYF. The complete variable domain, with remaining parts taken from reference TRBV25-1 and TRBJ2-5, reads EADIYQTPRYLVIGTGKKITLECSQTMGHDKMYWYQQDPGMELHLIHYSYGVNSTEKGDLSSESTVSRIRTEHFPLTLESARPSHTSQYLCASSEQGIVETQYFGPGTRLLVL.